This T cell receptor (beta chain) was sequenced for a study of cytomegalovirus exposure and HLA in healthy donors. General study results and limits: While the bulk of TCR sequences proved rare, some public TCRs turned up in many donors. It was reported that the classifier diagnosed cytomegalovirus status with high specificity and sensitivity in both the original and validation cohorts.

The CDR3 spans 14 residues. V was shortened by 4 bases and J by 6 bases, with 15 bases between the two germline ends. The germline V gene encodes CDR1 MNHNS and CDR2 SASEGT. Details on this clone: No antigen is known for it.

Assay: immunoSEQ multiplex PCR; the TCRdb copy retains only in-frame clones and omits some. The sample carries around 150,000 clones, 85% to 90% recorded once. The sequenced sample was PBMCs. The TCR sequence derives from a woman between 18 and 29 years old in good health and CMV-seropositive. This chain joins TRBV6-1 and TRBJ1-2; D perhaps matches TRBD1 (6 bases). CDR3: CASSAVTGFDGYTF. For the CDR3, the DNA is TGTGCCAGCAGTGCCGTTACAGGGTTTGATGGCTACACCTTC.